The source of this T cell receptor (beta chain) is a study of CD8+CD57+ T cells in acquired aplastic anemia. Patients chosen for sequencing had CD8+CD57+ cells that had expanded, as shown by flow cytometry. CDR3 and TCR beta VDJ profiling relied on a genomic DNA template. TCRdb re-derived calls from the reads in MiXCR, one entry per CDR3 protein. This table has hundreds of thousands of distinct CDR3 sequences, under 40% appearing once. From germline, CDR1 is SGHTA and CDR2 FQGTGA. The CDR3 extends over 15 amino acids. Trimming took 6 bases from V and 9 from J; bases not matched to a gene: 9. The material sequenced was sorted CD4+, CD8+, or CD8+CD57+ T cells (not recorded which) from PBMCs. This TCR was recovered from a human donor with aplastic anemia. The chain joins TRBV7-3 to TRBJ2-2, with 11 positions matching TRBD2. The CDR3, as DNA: TGTGCCAGCAGTCCGACTAGCGGGATCGACCGGGAGCTGTTTTTT. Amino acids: CASSPTSGIDRELFF.